This entry is about one T cell receptor beta chain. This specimen belongs to a study of CD8 T cells in Susac syndrome. From germline, CDR1 is MDHEN and CDR2 SYDVKM. The V and J ends lost 1 base and 3 bases respectively, with 7 bases between them. CDR3 length equals 13 residues. CD8+ and CD4+ T cells taken from blood had their TCR beta sequenced. Control patients had untreated stable or active relapsing-remitting multiple sclerosis by revised McDonald criteria. With random hexamers, reverse transcription was performed on about 0.5 to 1 ug of RNA. TCR beta CDR3 was amplified by immunoSEQ covering 54 Vbeta and 13 Jbeta. In TCRdb, the immunoSEQ multiplex PCR reads were re-called with MiXCR into one record per CDR3 protein. The sample lists some 130,000 distinct CDR3 sequences, around 94% occurring once.

Material: CD4+ T cells from PBMCs. This receptor was obtained from a human donor with multiple sclerosis. J is TRBJ2-7 and V is TRBV28; D uncertain. The DNA for the CDR3 is TGTGCCAGCAGTTTATCGGACCGCTACGAGCAGTACTTC. Protein product: CASSLSDRYEQYF.